Each of the 29 T cell receptor beta chains below was sequenced from the same sample in a study of T cells after yellow fever vaccination. MiXCR was run by TCRdb on the 5' RACE reads, yielding one entry per CDR3 protein. Here the sample spans more than 300,000 distinct CDR3 sequences, approximately 4.3% being singletons. Sequencing used PBMCs, obtained 15 days after the yellow fever booster vaccination. These receptors originate from a man aged 18 to 35 who received the YFV17D yellow fever vaccine.

This clonotype has at least ten counts. The chain recombines TRBV7-6 with TRBJ2-7; perhaps TRBD1 as D (5 bases). Trimming removed 1 base from V and 3 bases from J, with 16 bases in between. This CDR3 has 16 residues. CDR1 SGHVS and CDR2 FNYEAQ come from the germline V gene. CDR3 residues: CASSLGAGYGDYEQYF. The CDR3 bases are TGTGCCAGCAGCTTAGGAGCAGGGTACGGTGACTACGAGCAGTACTTC. Filled out from reference TRBV7-6 and TRBJ2-7, the complete variable domain reads GAGVSQSPRYKVTKRGQDVALRCDPISGHVSLYWYRQALGQGPEFLTYFNYEAQQDKSGLPNDRFSAERPEGSISTLTIQRTEQRDSAMYRCASSLGAGYGDYEQYFGPGTRLTVT.

This clonotype was seen ten or more times. The chain is built from TRBV20-1 and TRBJ2-7; 9 bases map to TRBD1. The CDR3 loop spans 14 amino acids. With 0 bases clipped from V and 4 bases from J, the junction kept 4 bases outside the gene matches. Germline V gene sequence: CDR1 DFQATT, CDR2 SNEGSKA (reference sequence). In DNA, the CDR3 is TGCAGTGCTAGAGATACCGGACAGGGGTACGAGCAGTACTTC. Its translation: CSARDTGQGYEQYF.

This clonotype was seen only a few times. The genes are TRBV5-5 and TRBJ1-2; D gene ambiguous. Trimming pared 0 bases from V and 0 bases from J, leaving 9 bases between. The CDR3 contains 15 residues. In germline, CDR1 is SGHKS, CDR2 YYEKEE (reference sequence). CDR3 residues: CASSLGGTSNYGYTF. The CDR3 DNA reads as TGTGCCAGCAGCTTGGGAGGAACTTCTAACTATGGCTACACCTTC.

This chain connects TRBV15 to TRBJ2-7, with 10 nucleotides matching TRBD1. CDR3 size: 14 residues. The germline V gene has CDR1 LNHNV and CDR2 YYDKDF (reference sequence). The J segment lost 4 bases and the V segment lost 3 bases, leaving 3 bases of the junction unmatched. CDR3 nucleotide sequence: TGTGCCACCAGCAGGGACAGGGGGAAATACGAGCAGTACGTC. Translated: CATSRDRGKYEQYV.

This clonotype showed up many times. The chain is built from TRBV20-1 and TRBJ1-5; D remains unclear. V lost 3 bases and J 4 bases, leaving 16 bases between the germline ends. In germline, CDR1 is DFQATT, CDR2 SNEGSKA (reference sequence). This CDR3 region has 15 residues. The CDR3: CSASVSGRVNQPQHF. DNA of the CDR3: TGCAGTGCTAGCGTTAGCGGCAGAGTGAATCAGCCCCAGCATTTT.

This clonotype showed up just once. This chain links TRBV5-5 with TRBJ1-2; D unclear. CDR3 length: 15 residues. Between the trimmed V and J ends, which lost 4 bases and 4 bases, there was a span of 17 bases. Germline CDR1 reads SGHKS; CDR2 reads YYEKEE (reference sequence). This CDR3 is CASSTRPWASYGYTF. As DNA, the CDR3 is TGTGCCAGCAGCACTCGGCCGTGGGCCTCCTATGGCTACACCTTC.

This clonotype was found many times. The J gene is TRBJ2-7, the V gene TRBV20-1; possible D gene TRBD2, 7 bases. The CDR3 consists of 13 residues. Looked up from germline, CDR1 is DFQATT and CDR2 is SNEGSKA (reference sequence). DNA for the CDR3: TGCAGTGCCAGAGCGGGACATCTTTACGAGCAGTACGTC. This encodes CSARAGHLYEQYV.

This clonotype turned up a few times. The chain combines TRBV4-3 with TRBJ2-7, with a tentative D call TRBD1 (5 bases). The CDR3 covers 15 residues. Germline CDR1 LGHNA, CDR2 YSLEER. The V and J ends lost 1 base and 4 bases respectively, with 14 bases between them. Here the CDR3 reads CASSQGQTANYEQYF. CDR3 in DNA: TGCGCCAGCAGCCAAGGTCAGACAGCGAATTACGAGCAGTACTTC.

V and J are TRBV6-5 and TRBJ1-2; TRBD1 aligns across 8 bases. This CDR3 is 15 amino acids long. The germline V gene encodes CDR1 MNHEY and CDR2 SVGAGI. Unmatched junction bases numbered 8, after V lost 5 bases and J lost 3 bases. The DNA of the CDR3 is TGTGCCAGCAGTAAAGGGAGGACAGGGCACTATGGCTACACCTTC. It yields the protein CASSKGRTGHYGYTF.

At least ten counts were recorded for this clonotype. The chain links TRBV27 to TRBJ1-4; D uncertain. CDR3 size: 16 residues. Looked up from germline, CDR1 is MNHEY and CDR2 is SMNVEV (reference sequence). Between the trimmed V and J ends, which lost 0 bases and 4 bases, there was a span of 12 bases. The CDR3 loop reads CASSLSPAQINEKLFF. In DNA form, the CDR3 reads TGTGCCAGCAGTTTATCACCAGCACAGATTAATGAAAAACTGTTTTTT.

This clonotype has at least ten counts. The gene calls are TRBV7-9 and TRBJ2-7; 10 bases are shared with TRBD1. The germline V gene encodes CDR1 SEHNR and CDR2 FQNEAQ (reference sequence). J lost 6 bases, V lost 5 bases, and 10 bases had no gene match. This CDR3 has 15 amino acids. The CDR3, as DNA: TGTGCCAGCAGCCCCGGGACAGGGGCTTTCGGCGAGCAGTACTTC. Protein sequence: CASSPGTGAFGEQYF.

There are many counts of this clonotype. V usage is TRBV5-1 and J usage is TRBJ1-1; 8 bases line up with TRBD1. From germline, CDR1 is SGHRS and CDR2 YFSETQ. The CDR3 consists of 14 residues. Losses at the gene ends were 4 bases for V and 3 bases for J; bases not matched to a gene: 5. DNA for the CDR3: TGCGCCAGCAGCATAGGACAGGGAGACACTGAAGCTTTCTTT. It encodes CASSIGQGDTEAFF.

This clonotype was observed a few times. V usage is TRBV5-1 and J usage is TRBJ1-6, with D tentatively TRBD1 (5 bases). The CDR3 is 16 amino acids. The V end was cut by 4 bases, the J end by 5 bases, with 16 bases between. Germline V gives CDR1 SGHRS, CDR2 YFSETQ. This CDR3 reads CASSAYGHLDNSPLHF. CDR3 bases: TGCGCCAGCAGCGCATATGGACACCTTGATAATTCACCCCTCCACTTT.

There are many counts of this clonotype. V gene TRBV6-6 combines with J gene TRBJ2-7, with D perhaps matching TRBD2 (5 bases). CDR1 is MNHNY, CDR2 SVGAGI, per germline (reference sequence). Trimming pared 0 bases from V and 5 bases from J, leaving 11 bases between. CDR3 length: 14 residues. DNA of the CDR3: TGTGCCAGCAGTTACTCCCCCGAGAGGGACGAGCAGTACGTC. It encodes CASSYSPERDEQYV.

A few counts support this clonotype. The chain uses TRBV5-1 and TRBJ1-6; 7 bases map to TRBD1. The length of the CDR3 is 13 residues. Germline CDR1 SGHRS, CDR2 YFSETQ. Trimming took 0 bases from V and 13 from J; bases not matched to a gene: 4. CDR3 coding DNA: TGCGCCAGCAGCTTGGACAGGGGCATGCCCCTCCACTTT. Protein sequence: CASSLDRGMPLHF. Full variable domain (rest looked up from reference TRBV5-1 and TRBJ1-6): KAGVTQTPRYLIKTRGQQVTLSCSPISGHRSVSWYQQTPGQGLQFLFEYFSETQRNKGNFPGRFSGRQFSNSRSEMNVSTLELGDSALYLCASSLDRGMPLHFGNGTRLTVT.

This clonotype was recorded at least ten times. The chain carries TRBV7-2 and TRBJ1-6; D gene unclear. The CDR3 runs 14 residues. Trimming cost V 4 bases and J 10 bases, with 14 bases left between them. The germline V gene has CDR1 SGHTA and CDR2 FQGNSA. The CDR3 bases are TGTGCCAGCAGCTCAGCCTACGGCCGATCACCCCTCCACTTT. Residues: CASSSAYGRSPLHF.

This clonotype was detected many times. The genes are TRBV12-3 or TRBV12-4 and TRBJ1-6, with D unclear. Trimming pared 0 bases from V and 7 bases from J, leaving 22 bases between. The CDR3 length is 19 residues. In DNA, the CDR3 is TGTGCCAGCAGTTTAGCGCTGGGCGTTTCCACACCGGGGAATTCACCCCTCCACTTT. Encoded protein: CASSLALGVSTPGNSPLHF.

This clonotype was counted only a few times. The V call is TRBV18, the J call TRBJ2-7; maybe TRBD2 (7 bases). The CDR3 contains 15 residues. V lost 3 bases and J 5 bases, leaving 17 bases between the germline ends. Germline values: CDR1 KGHSH, CDR2 LQKENI. CDR3 residues: CASSPAEGGGHEQYV. The CDR3 DNA sequence: TGTGCCAGCTCACCGGCGGAGGGGGGGGGCCACGAGCAGTACGTC.

This clonotype came up a few times. CDR3 coding DNA: TGTGCCAGCAGCTTAGATTGGCGGGGGCCGAACGAGCAGTACGTC. Translating gives CASSLDWRGPNEQYV. The rearrangement uses TRBV11-2 and TRBJ2-7, with D possibly TRBD2 on 7 matching bases. Looked up from germline, CDR1 is SGHAT and CDR2 is FQNNGV. The CDR3 consists of 15 residues. The V and J ends lost 0 bases and 5 bases respectively, with 14 bases between them.

This clonotype has a handful of counts. The CDR3 DNA follows: TGTGCCACCAGCACCGAATCGGACAGGGGATTGGGGCAGTTCTTC. Its protein is CATSTESDRGLGQFF. The genes are TRBV15 and TRBJ2-1, with 9 bases aligning to TRBD1. The CDR3 is 15 residues long. V lost 4 bases and J lost 12; bases outside the gene matches: 13. Germline CDR1 is LNHNV and CDR2 is YYDKDF (reference sequence).

The chain combines TRBV7-3 with TRBJ2-3, with a tentative D call TRBD2 (5 bases). V lost 6 bases, J lost 1 base, and 14 bases lay in between. The CDR3 is 15 amino acids. Per the germline V gene, CDR1 is SGHTA and CDR2 is FQGTGA. The CDR3 is CASSQRGYRTDTQYF. For the CDR3, the DNA is TGTGCCAGCAGTCAACGGGGATACCGCACAGATACGCAGTATTTT.

This clonotype was recorded many times. The rearrangement joins TRBV2 to TRBJ2-5; possibly TRBD2 for D (6 bases). Trimming removed 5 bases from V and 1 base from J, with 8 bases in between. This CDR3 is 13 amino acids long. Germline V gene lookup returns CDR1 SNHLY and CDR2 FYNNEI. The CDR3 coding sequence is TGTGCCAGCAGTAAGGAGGGCCAAGAGACCCAGTACTTC. It yields the protein CASSKEGQETQYF.

This clonotype was seen a few times. This rearrangement joins TRBV2 to TRBJ2-5; D call uncertain. Germline V lookup: CDR1 SNHLY, CDR2 FYNNEI. This CDR3 is 13 amino acids long. V dropped 6 bases and J dropped 1 base, with 9 bases sitting between them. CDR3 sequence reads: CASRPGVQETQYF. Here the CDR3 DNA reads TGTGCCAGCAGGCCAGGCGTCCAAGAGACCCAGTACTTC.

This clonotype was detected only a few times. The V and J genes are TRBV11-2 and TRBJ2-5, with 8 nucleotides matching TRBD2. CDR1 is SGHAT, CDR2 FQNNGV, per germline. CDR3 size: 13 residues. The V gene end was trimmed by 7 bases and the J gene end by 5 bases; junction bases not matched to a gene: 6. CDR3 sequence reads: CASTLSGAETQYF. CDR3 bases: TGTGCCAGCACCCTTAGCGGGGCTGAGACCCAGTACTTC.

The chain joins TRBV24-1 to TRBJ2-5; unclear D gene. The CDR3 runs 14 residues. V lost 2 bases, J lost 5 bases, and 11 bases lay in between. Germline loops: CDR1 KGHDR, CDR2 SFDVKD. For the CDR3, the DNA is TGTGCCACCAGTGATTGGTCCAAAGGGGAGACCCAGTACTTC. Residues: CATSDWSKGETQYF.

The CDR3 coding sequence is TGCGCCAGCAGCTACTTAGCGGGGGGAAACACAGATACGCAGTATTTT. Amino acid sequence: CASSYLAGGNTDTQYF. The chain links TRBV5-1 to TRBJ2-3; 10 bases map to TRBD2. Germline V gives CDR1 SGHRS, CDR2 YFSETQ. The V segment lost 3 bases and the J segment 2 bases; nucleotides outside the gene matches: 6. CDR3 length: 16 amino acids.

This clonotype appeared many times. The rearrangement joins TRBV7-2 to TRBJ1-1; D possibly corresponds to TRBD1 (6 bases). The ends were cut back, 1 base at V and 0 bases at J, with 12 bases in the middle. The CDR3 runs to 16 residues. The germline V gene encodes CDR1 SGHTA and CDR2 FQGNSA. CDR3 amino acids: CASSLVGQPLNTEAFF. DNA for the CDR3: TGTGCCAGCAGCTTAGTTGGACAGCCCTTGAACACTGAAGCTTTCTTT.

Many counts were recorded for this clonotype. V and J are TRBV9 and TRBJ2-1, with 8 positions matching TRBD2. Germline V gene sequence: CDR1 SGDLS, CDR2 YYNGEE. The CDR3 contains 15 residues. With V trimmed by 1 base and J by 3 bases, 3 bases remained unmatched. The CDR3 sequence is CASSVYSGDYNEQFF. The CDR3 DNA is TGTGCCAGCAGCGTATATAGCGGGGACTACAATGAGCAGTTCTTC.

This clonotype was recorded many times. J is TRBJ1-5 and V is TRBV12-5; TRBD1 is a possible D gene (5 bases). The CDR3 is 18 residues long. Trimming removed 3 bases from V and 3 bases from J, with 21 bases in between. Germline lookup yields CDR1 LGHNT and CDR2 FRNRAP. CDR3 sequence (DNA): TGTGCTAGTGGTTTCCTTAATCAGGGAAAGGGCCCCAATCAGCCCCAGCATTTT. It translates to CASGFLNQGKGPNQPQHF.